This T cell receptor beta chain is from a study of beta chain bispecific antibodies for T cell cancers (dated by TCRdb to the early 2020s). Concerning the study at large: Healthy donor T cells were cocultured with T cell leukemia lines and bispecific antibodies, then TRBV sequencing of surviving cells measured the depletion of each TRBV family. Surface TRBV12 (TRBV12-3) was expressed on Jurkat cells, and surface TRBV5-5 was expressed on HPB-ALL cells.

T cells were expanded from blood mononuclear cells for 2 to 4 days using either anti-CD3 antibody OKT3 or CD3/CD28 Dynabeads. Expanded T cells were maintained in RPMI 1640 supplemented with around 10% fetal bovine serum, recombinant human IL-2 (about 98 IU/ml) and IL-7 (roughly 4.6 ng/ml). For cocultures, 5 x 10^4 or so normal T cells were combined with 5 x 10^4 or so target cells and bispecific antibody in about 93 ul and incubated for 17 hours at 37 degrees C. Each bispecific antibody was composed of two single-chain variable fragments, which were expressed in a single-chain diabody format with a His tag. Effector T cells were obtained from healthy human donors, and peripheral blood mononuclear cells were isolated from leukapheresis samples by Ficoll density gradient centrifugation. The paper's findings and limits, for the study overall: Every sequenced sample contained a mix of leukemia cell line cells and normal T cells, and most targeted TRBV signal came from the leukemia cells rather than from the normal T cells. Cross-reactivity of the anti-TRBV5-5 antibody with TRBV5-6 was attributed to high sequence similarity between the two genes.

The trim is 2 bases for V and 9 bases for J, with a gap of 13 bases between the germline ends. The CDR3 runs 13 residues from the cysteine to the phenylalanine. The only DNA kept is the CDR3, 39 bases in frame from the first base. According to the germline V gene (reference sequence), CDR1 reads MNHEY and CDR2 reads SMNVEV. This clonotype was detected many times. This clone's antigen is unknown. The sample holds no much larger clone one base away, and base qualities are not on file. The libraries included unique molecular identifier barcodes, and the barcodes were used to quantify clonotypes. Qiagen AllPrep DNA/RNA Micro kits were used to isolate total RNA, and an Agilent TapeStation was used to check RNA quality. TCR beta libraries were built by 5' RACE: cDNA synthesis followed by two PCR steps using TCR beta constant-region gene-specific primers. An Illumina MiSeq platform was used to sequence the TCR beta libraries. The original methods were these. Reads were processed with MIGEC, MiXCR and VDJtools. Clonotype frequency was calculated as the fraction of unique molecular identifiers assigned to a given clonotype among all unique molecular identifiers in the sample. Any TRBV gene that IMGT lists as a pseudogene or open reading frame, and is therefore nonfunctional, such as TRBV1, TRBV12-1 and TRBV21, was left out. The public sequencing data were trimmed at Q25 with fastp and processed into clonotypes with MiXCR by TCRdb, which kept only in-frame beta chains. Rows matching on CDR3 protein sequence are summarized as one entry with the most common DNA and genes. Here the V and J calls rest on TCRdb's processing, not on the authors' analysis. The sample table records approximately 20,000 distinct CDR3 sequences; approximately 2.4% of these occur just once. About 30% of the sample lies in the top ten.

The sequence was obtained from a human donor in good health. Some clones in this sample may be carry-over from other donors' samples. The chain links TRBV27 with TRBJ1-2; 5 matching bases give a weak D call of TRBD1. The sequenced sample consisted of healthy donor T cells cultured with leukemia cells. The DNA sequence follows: TGTGCCAGCAGTTTAGCGGGGGGAGGGAGCTACACCTTC. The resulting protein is CASSLAGGGSYTF.